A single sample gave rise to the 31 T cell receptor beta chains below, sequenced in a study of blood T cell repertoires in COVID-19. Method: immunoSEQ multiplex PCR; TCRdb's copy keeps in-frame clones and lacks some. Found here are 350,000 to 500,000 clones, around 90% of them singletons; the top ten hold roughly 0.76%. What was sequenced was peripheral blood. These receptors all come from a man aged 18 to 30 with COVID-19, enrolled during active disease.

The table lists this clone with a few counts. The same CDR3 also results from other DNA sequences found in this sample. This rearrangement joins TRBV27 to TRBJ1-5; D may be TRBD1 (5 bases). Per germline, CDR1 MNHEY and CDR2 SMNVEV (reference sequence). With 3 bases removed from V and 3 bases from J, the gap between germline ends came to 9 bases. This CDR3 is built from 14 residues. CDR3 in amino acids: CASSLAGVNQPQHF. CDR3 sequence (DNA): TGTGCCAGCAGTTTGGCGGGGGTCAATCAGCCCCAGCATTTT.

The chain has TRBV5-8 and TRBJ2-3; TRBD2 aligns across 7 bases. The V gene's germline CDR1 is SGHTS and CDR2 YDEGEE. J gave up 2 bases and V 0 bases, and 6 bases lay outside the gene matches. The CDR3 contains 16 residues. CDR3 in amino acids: CASSLASGVTTDTQYF. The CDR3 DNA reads TGTGCCAGCAGCTTGGCGAGCGGGGTAACCACAGATACGCAGTATTTT.

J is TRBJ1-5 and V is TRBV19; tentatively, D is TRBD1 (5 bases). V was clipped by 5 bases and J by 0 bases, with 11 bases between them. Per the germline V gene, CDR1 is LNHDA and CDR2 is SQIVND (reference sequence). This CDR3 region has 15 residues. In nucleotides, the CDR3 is TGTGCCAGTAGTCTGGAGGGGTTTAGCAATCAGCCCCAGCATTTT. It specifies CASSLEGFSNQPQHF.

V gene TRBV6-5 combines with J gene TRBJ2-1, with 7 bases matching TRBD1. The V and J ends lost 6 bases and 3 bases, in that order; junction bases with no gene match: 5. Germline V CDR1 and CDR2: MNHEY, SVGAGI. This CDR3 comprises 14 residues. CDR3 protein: CASSWDRGYNEQFF. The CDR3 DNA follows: TGTGCCAGCAGCTGGGACAGAGGCTACAATGAGCAGTTCTTC.

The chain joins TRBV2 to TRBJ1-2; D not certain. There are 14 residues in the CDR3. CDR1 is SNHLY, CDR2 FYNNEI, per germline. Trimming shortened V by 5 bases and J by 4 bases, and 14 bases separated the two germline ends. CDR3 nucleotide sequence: TGTGCCAGCAGTTATCTCAAGCCCTCCTATGGCTACACCTTC. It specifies CASSYLKPSYGYTF.

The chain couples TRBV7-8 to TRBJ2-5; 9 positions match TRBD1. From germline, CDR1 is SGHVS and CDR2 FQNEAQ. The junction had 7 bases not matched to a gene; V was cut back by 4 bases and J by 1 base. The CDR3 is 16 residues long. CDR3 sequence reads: CASSYPGQGVQETQYF. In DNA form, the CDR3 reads TGTGCCAGCAGCTATCCGGGACAGGGAGTCCAAGAGACCCAGTACTTC.

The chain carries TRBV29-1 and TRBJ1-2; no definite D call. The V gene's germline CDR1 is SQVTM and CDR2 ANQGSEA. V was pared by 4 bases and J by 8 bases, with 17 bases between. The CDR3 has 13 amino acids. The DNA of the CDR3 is TGCAGCGTTGGCCAGAAGATTTCAAACGGCTACACCTTC. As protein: CSVGQKISNGYTF.

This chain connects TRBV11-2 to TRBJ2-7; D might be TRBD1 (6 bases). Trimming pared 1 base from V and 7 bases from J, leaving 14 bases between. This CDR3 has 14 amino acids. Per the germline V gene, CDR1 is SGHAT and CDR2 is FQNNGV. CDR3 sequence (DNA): TGTGCCAGCAGCTTAGTTACAGGGTCCGTGGAGCAGTACTTC. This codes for CASSLVTGSVEQYF.

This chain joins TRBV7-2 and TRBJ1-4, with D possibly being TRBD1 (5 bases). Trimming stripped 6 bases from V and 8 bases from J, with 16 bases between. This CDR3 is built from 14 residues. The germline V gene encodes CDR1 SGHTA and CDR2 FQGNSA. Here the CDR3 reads CASSSRQQGEKLFF. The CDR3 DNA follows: TGTGCCAGCAGTTCCCGGCAGCAGGGCGAAAAACTGTTTTTT. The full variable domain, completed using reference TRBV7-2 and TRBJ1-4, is GAGVSQSPSNKVTEKGKDVELRCDPISGHTALYWYRQSLGQGLEFLIYFQGNSAPDKSGLPSDRFSAERTGGSVSTLTIQRTQQEDSAVYLCASSSRQQGEKLFFGSGTQLSVL.

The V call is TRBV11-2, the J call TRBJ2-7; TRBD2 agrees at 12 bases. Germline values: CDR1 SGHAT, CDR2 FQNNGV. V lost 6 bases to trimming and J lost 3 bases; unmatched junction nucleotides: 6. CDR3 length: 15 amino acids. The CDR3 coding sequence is TGTGCCAGCAGTTTTCTAGCGGGGGGGAACTACGAGCAGTACTTC. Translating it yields CASSFLAGGNYEQYF.

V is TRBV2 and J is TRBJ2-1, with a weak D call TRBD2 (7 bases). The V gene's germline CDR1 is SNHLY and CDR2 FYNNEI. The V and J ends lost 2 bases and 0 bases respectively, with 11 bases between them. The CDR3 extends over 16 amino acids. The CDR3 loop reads CASSERGASSYNEQFF. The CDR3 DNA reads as TGTGCCAGCAGTGAACGGGGGGCGAGCTCCTACAATGAGCAGTTCTTC.

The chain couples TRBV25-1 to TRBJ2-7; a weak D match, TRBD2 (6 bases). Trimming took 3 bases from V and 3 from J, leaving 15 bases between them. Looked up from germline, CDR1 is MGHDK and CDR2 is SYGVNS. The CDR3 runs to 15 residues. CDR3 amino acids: CASSDAGTGIYEQYF. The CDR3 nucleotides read TGTGCCAGCAGTGATGCTGGGACTGGGATCTACGAGCAGTACTTC.

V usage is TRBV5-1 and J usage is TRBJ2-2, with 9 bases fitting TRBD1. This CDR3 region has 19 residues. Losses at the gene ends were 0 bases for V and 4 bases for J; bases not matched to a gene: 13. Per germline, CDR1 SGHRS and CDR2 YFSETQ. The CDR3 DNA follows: TGCGCCAGCAGCTTGGTGTTGAGTGGGGACAGGGCCGGCACCGGGGAGCTGTTTTTT. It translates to CASSLVLSGDRAGTGELFF.

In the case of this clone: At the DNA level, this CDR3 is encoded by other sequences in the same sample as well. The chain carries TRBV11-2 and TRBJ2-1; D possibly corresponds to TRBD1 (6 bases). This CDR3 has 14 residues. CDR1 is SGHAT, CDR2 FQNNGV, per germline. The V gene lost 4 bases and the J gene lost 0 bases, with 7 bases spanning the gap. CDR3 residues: CASSSRGSYNEQFF. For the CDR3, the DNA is TGTGCCAGCAGCTCCAGGGGCTCCTACAATGAGCAGTTCTTC.

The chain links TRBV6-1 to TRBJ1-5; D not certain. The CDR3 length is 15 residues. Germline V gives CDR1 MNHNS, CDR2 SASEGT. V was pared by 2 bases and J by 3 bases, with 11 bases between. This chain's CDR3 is CASSEHLLANQPQHF. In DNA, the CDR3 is TGTGCCAGCAGTGAACATCTACTCGCCAATCAGCCCCAGCATTTT.

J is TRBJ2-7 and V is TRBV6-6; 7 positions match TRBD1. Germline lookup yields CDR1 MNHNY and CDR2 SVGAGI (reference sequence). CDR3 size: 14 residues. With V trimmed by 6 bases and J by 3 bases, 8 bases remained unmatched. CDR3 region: CASRTGTVDYEQYF. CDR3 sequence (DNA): TGTGCCAGCAGGACCGGGACAGTGGACTACGAGCAGTACTTC.

The chain's CDR3 is CASSPNEVSGFREQYF. The CDR3 DNA follows: TGTGCCAGCTCCCCTAACGAGGTTTCCGGATTCCGGGAGCAGTACTTC. The V call is TRBV18, the J call TRBJ2-7, with D unresolved. The CDR3 is 16 residues long. Germline V lookup: CDR1 KGHSH, CDR2 LQKENI. Trimming left V 6 bases short and J 7 bases short, with 25 bases between.

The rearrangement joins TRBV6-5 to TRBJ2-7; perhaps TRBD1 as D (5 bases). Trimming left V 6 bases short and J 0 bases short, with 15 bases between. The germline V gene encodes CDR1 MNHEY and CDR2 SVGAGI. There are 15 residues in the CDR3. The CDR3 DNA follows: TGTGCCAGCAGCGCACTTTCAACAGGCTCCTACGAGCAGTACTTC. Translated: CASSALSTGSYEQYF.

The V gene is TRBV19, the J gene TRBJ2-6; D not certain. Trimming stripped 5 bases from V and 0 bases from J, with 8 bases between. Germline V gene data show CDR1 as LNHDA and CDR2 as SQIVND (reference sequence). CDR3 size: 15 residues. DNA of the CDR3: TGTGCCAGTAGTGAAACTCTCTCTGGGGCCAACGTCCTGACTTTC. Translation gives CASSETLSGANVLTF. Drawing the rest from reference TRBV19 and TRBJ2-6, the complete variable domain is DGGITQSPKYLFRKEGQNVTLSCEQNLNHDAMYWYRQDPGQGLRLIYYSQIVNDFQKGDIAEGYSVSREKKESFPLTVTSAQKNPTAFYLCASSETLSGANVLTFGAGSRLTVL.

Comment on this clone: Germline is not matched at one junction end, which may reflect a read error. The CDR3 DNA reads TGTGCCAGCAGCGAAGGTCAGGGGCGTAATGGCTACACCTTC. Protein sequence: CASSEGQGRNGYTF. The J gene is TRBJ1-2, the V gene TRBV6-1; D perhaps matches TRBD1 (6 bases). This CDR3 contains 14 residues. Germline V CDR1 and CDR2: MNHNS, SASEGT.

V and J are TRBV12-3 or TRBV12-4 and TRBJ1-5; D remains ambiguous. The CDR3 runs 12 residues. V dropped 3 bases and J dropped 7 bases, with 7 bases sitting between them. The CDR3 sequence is CASSFNSQPQHF. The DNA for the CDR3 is TGTGCCAGCAGTTTTAATTCCCAGCCCCAGCATTTT.

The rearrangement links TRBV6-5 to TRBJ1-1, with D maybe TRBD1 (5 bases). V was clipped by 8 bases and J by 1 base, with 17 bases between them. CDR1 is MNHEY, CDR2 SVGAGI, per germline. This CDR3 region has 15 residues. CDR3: CASRQSQGRNTEAFF. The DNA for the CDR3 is TGTGCCAGCCGGCAGAGTCAGGGCAGGAACACTGAAGCTTTCTTT.

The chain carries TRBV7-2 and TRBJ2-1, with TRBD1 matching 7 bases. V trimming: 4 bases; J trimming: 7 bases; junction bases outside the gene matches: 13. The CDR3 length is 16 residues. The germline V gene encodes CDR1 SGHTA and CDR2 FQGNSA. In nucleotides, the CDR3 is TGTGCCAGCAGCTCCCTGATCCTAGCAGGGGGAAATGAGCAGTTCTTC. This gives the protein CASSSLILAGGNEQFF.

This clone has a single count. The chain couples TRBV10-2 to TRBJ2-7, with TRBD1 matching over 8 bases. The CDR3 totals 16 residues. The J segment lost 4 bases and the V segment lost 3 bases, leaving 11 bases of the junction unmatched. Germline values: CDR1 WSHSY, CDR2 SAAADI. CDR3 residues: CASSDWTGPQIYEQYF. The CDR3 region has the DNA TGCGCCAGCAGTGATTGGACAGGGCCTCAAATTTACGAGCAGTACTTC.

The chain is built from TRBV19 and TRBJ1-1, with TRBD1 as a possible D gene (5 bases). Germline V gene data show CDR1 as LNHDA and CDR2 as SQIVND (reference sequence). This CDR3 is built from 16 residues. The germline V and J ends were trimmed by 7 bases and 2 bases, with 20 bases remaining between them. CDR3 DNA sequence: TGTGCCAGTACCAGACCGGGACTGGGTGTAAACACTGAAGCTTTCTTT. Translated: CASTRPGLGVNTEAFF.

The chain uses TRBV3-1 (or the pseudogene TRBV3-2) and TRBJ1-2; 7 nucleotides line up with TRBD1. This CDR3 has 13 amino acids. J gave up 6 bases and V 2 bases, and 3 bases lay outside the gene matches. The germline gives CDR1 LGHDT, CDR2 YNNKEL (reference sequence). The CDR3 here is CASSQLQGNGYTF. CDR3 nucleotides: TGTGCCAGCAGCCAACTACAGGGGAATGGCTACACCTTC.

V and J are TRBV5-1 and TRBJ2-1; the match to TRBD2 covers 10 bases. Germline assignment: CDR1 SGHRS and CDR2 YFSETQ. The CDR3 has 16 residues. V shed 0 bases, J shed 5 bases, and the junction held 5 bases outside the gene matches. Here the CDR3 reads CASSLAAGGKNNEQFF. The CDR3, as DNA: TGCGCCAGCAGCTTGGCAGCGGGAGGGAAGAACAATGAGCAGTTCTTC.

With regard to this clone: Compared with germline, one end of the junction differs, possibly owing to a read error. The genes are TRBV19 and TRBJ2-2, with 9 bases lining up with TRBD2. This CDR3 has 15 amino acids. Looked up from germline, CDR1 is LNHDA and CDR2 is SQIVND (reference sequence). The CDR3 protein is CAAASGAFNTGGLFF. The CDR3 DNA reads TGTGCCGCGGCTAGCGGGGCCTTTAACACCGGGGGGCTGTTTTTT.

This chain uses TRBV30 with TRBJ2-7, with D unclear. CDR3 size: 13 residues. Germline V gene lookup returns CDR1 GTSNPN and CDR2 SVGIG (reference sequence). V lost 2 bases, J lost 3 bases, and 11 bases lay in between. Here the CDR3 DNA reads TGTGCCTGGAGTTTAGCAGTCGGCTACGAGCAGTACTTC. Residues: CAWSLAVGYEQYF.

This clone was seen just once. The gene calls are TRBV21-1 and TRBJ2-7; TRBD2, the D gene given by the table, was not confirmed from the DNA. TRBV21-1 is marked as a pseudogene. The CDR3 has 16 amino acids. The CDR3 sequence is CASSNTGTSVSYEQYF. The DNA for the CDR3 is TGTGCCAGCAGCAATACCGGGACTAGCGTCTCCTACGAGCAGTACTTC.

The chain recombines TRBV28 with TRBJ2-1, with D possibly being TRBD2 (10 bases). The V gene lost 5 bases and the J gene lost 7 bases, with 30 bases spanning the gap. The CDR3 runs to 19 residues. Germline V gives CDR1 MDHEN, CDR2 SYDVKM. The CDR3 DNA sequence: TGTGCCAGCAGTACCCTCACAGGGGGCGCGCTAGCGGGAGAGAATGAGCAGTTCTTC. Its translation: CASSTLTGGALAGENEQFF.